A selection of T cell receptor beta chains follows, all from one sample in a study of Ad26.COV2.S vaccination and SARS-CoV-2 variants. Only in-frame clones appear in the TCRdb table, and some are missing; sequencing was by immunoSEQ multiplex PCR. The table includes hundreds of thousands of clones, about 90% detected once. The sequencing used peripheral blood, collected in a trial of Ad26.COV2.S vaccine versus placebo. Every receptor here comes from a person between 18 and 65 years old who received the Ad26.COV2.S COVID-19 vaccine or a placebo. Each CDR3 is given with its conserved first and last residue. The order of the fields is J gene, clone size, D gene, V gene, CDR3 protein, CDR3 DNA. A D gene is named only where the DNA matches it firmly. A clone size is listed for some rows: how often the clone was seen (once, few, many), or a class if it is expanded.

TRBJ1-1 | few | - | TRBV7-9 | CASSPPGGRNTEAFF | TGTGCCAGCAGCCCCCCCGGGGGACGGAACACTGAAGCTTTCTTT
TRBJ1-4 | - | - | TRBV15 | CATSKGSGEKLFF | TGTGCCACCAGCAAAGGCAGTGGGGAAAAACTGTTTTTT
TRBJ1-4 | once | TRBD1 | TRBV25-1 | CASSPGQATNEKLFF | TGTGCCAGCAGTCCCGGACAGGCAACTAATGAAAAACTGTTTTTT
TRBJ1-3 | - | TRBD1 | TRBV4-3 | CASSQVQGVPGNTIYF | TGCGCCAGCAGCCAGGTACAGGGGGTGCCTGGAAACACCATATATTTT
TRBJ1-6 | - | - | TRBV5-5 | CASSLPQSSYNSPLHF | TGTGCCAGCAGCTTGCCCCAGAGCTCCTATAATTCACCCCTCCACTTT
TRBJ1-1 | - | - | TRBV11-2 | CASSFIQGYTEAFF | TGTGCCAGCAGCTTTATCCAGGGGTACACTGAAGCTTTCTTT
TRBJ2-7 | once | - | TRBV27 | CASSLSRTQAYEQYF | TGTGCCAGCAGTTTATCCCGGACCCAGGCCTACGAGCAGTACTTC
TRBJ1-5 | - | - | TRBV19 | CASDQYGGNQPQHF | TGTGCCAGTGATCAGTACGGCGGCAATCAGCCCCAGCATTTT
TRBJ1-2 | - | - | TRBV10-3 | CAISESGSRYGYTF | TGTGCCATCAGTGAGTCTGGGAGTCGATATGGCTACACCTTC
TRBJ2-7 | once | TRBD1 | TRBV27 | CASSHGQGPLTEQYF | TGTGCCAGCAGTCACGGACAGGGCCCCCTCACCGAGCAGTACTTC
TRBJ1-3 | - | - | TRBV6-1 | CASSEGGGAGNTIYF | TGTGCCAGCAGTGAGGGGGGAGGGGCTGGAAACACCATATATTTT
TRBJ1-2 | - | - | TRBV4-3 | CASSQDRYTLDYGYTF | TGCGCCAGCAGCCAAGACAGGTATACGTTGGACTATGGCTACACCTTC
TRBJ1-2 | - | TRBD1 | TRBV9 | CASSVDGTGVPGGYTF | TGTGCCAGCAGCGTAGACGGGACAGGGGTTCCGGGAGGCTACACCTTC
TRBJ2-1 | - | TRBD2 | TRBV5-3 | CARSLVRLAGVNEQFF | TGTGCCAGAAGCTTGGTCAGACTAGCGGGGGTCAATGAGCAGTTCTTC
TRBJ1-1 | - | - | TRBV3-1/TRBV3-2 | CASSPTGTTEAFF | TGTGCCAGCAGCCCCACAGGGACCACTGAAGCTTTCTTT
TRBJ1-1 | - | TRBD1 | TRBV27 | CASSSNPGGTEAFF | TGTGCCAGCAGTTCGAATCCAGGGGGCACTGAAGCTTTCTTT
TRBJ2-3 | - | - | TRBV7-6 | CASSLRSWTDTQYF | TGTGCCAGCAGCTTACGGTCTTGGACAGATACGCAGTATTTT
TRBJ1-1 | - | - | TRBV5-1 | CASSFGGTTEAFF | TGCGCCAGCAGCTTTGGAGGAACGACTGAAGCTTTCTTT
TRBJ2-5 | - | TRBD1 | TRBV9 | CASSRQGNRETQYF | TGTGCCAGCAGTAGACAGGGTAACAGAGAGACCCAGTACTTC
TRBJ1-6 | - | TRBD1 | TRBV5-6 | CASRTGRESPLHF | TGTGCCAGCAGGACAGGGAGGGAGTCACCCCTCCACTTT
TRBJ1-2 | - | - | TRBV6-5 | CASSSRPKHGYTF | TGTGCCAGCAGTTCCCGGCCCAAGCATGGCTACACCTTC
TRBJ1-2 | few | TRBD1 | TRBV18 | CASSQGQEGYTF | TGTGCCAGCTCACAGGGACAGGAAGGCTACACCTTC
TRBJ2-5 | - | - | TRBV18 | CASSPTVGETQYF | TGTGCCAGCTCACCGACAGTTGGAGAGACCCAGTACTTC
TRBJ2-1 | - | - | TRBV9 | CASSVGSIPGAYNEQFF | TGTGCCAGCAGCGTAGGAAGCATCCCGGGGGCATACAATGAGCAGTTCTTC
TRBJ2-3 | - | - | TRBV27 | CASSSRPPRDTQYF | TGTGCCAGCAGTTCACGGCCCCCTAGGGATACGCAGTATTTT
TRBJ1-4 | - | - | TRBV19 | CASSNRILTGGNEKLFF | TGTGCCAGTAGTAACCGAATACTGACAGGCGGGAATGAAAAACTGTTTTTT
TRBJ2-7 | once | - | TRBV19 | CASSWASSYEQYF | TGTGCCAGTTCCTGGGCCAGCTCCTACGAGCAGTACTTC
TRBJ2-7 | - | - | TRBV6-2/TRBV6-3 | CASSYGSLNGEQYF | TGTGCCAGCAGTTACGGCAGCCTGAACGGCGAGCAGTACTTC